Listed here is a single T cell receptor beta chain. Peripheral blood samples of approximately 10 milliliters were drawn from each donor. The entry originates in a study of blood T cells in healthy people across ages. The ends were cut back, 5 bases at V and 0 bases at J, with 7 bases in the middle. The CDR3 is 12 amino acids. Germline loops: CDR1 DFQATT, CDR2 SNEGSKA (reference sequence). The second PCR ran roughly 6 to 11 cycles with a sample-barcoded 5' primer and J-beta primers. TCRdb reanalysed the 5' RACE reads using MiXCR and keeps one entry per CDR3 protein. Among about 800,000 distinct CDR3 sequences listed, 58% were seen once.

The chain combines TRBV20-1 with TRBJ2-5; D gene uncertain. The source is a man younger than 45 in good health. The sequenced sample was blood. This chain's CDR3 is CSAVKYQETQYF. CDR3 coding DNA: TGCAGTGCTGTTAAGTACCAAGAGACCCAGTACTTC.